This is a list of T cell receptor beta chains from one sample in a study of early T cells in non-severe SARS-CoV-2 infection. TCRdb re-called the 5' RACE reads with MiXCR, one entry per CDR3 protein. The sample shows tens of thousands of distinct CDR3 sequences, under 15% of them seen only once. The sequenced material came from whole blood. All receptors derive from an adult who was a healthcare worker with PCR-confirmed SARS-CoV-2 infection or an uninfected control (not recorded which). CDR3s include the opening cysteine and the closing phenylalanine or tryptophan. The D gene is left open where the match is weak. Some rows mark clone size as missing; the rest say once, few, many or name a class of expanded clone.

cdr3_nt cdr3_aa d_call j_call v_call clone_size cdr3_length
TGTGCCAGCAGCCCGGGAAGGGCCCCGGGGAATACGCAGTATTTT CASSPGRAPGNTQYF NA TRBJ2-3 TRBV6-1 many 15
TGTGCCAGCAGTTCCGGGACTAGCGTGTACGAGCAGTACTTC CASSSGTSVYEQYF TRBD2 TRBJ2-7 TRBV27 NA 14
TGTGCCAGCAGTGATCGGGGGGGGACTGAAGCTTTCTTT CASSDRGGTEAFF NA TRBJ1-1 TRBV2 few 13
TGTGCCAGCAGCCCACGGACAGGGGAAGGCTACGAGCAGTACTTC CASSPRTGEGYEQYF TRBD1 TRBJ2-7 TRBV7-7 NA 15
TGTGCCAGCAGCGCTGGGACTAGCGGGTTCCAAGAGACCCAGTACTTC CASSAGTSGFQETQYF TRBD2 TRBJ2-5 TRBV6-5 few 16
TGTGCCAGCAGTTACTCGCGCAGCCCGAACACTGAAGCTTTCTTT CASSYSRSPNTEAFF NA TRBJ1-1 TRBV6-5 NA 15
TGTGCCAGCAGCTATGGGACCTCGCATTCACCCCTCCACTTT CASSYGTSHSPLHF NA TRBJ1-6 TRBV5-6 few 14
TGTGCCAGCAGCCCCAGGGGGGTCGAGCAGTTCTTC CASSPRGVEQFF NA TRBJ2-1 TRBV7-9 NA 12
TGCAGCGTTGCAGTGATCAGTAGGGAGCAGTACTTC CSVAVISREQYF NA TRBJ2-7 TRBV29-1 NA 12
TGTGCCAGCAGCATTTGGACAGGGGAGACAGATACGCAGTATTTT CASSIWTGETDTQYF TRBD1 TRBJ2-3 TRBV9 few 15
TGTGCCAGCAGCTTAGGCCTCCAGGGGGCAGGGGCCAACGTCCTGACTTTC CASSLGLQGAGANVLTF TRBD1 TRBJ2-6 TRBV5-6 few 17
TGTGCCTGGAGTCGGAACACTGAAGCTTTCTTT CAWSRNTEAFF NA TRBJ1-1 TRBV30 NA 11
TGTGCCAGCAGCCAATTAGCGGGGGAAGGTGGCTACACCTTC CASSQLAGEGGYTF NA TRBJ1-2 TRBV12-3/TRBV12-4 NA 14
TGTGCCAGCAGTTTATCGTCGAGCGGGAGAGGGGAGCTGTTTTTT CASSLSSSGRGELFF TRBD2 TRBJ2-2 TRBV27 NA 15
TGTGCCAGCAGCGTAGTAATCGACACTGAAGCTTTCTTT CASSVVIDTEAFF NA TRBJ1-1 TRBV9 NA 13
TGTGCCAGCAGCTTATCCCAGTCTTCTGGAAACACCATATATTTT CASSLSQSSGNTIYF NA TRBJ1-3 TRBV7-6 few 15
TGCGCCAGCAGCCAAACCTCCACCGGGGAGCTGTTTTTT CASSQTSTGELFF NA TRBJ2-2 TRBV4-1 NA 13
TGTGCCAGCAGTTTGGGACCGAAGACTGAAGCTTTCTTT CASSLGPKTEAFF NA TRBJ1-1 TRBV12-3/TRBV12-4 few 13
TGCAGCGTGGAAGGGAGGACCGGTACGGATGAGCAGTTCTTC CSVEGRTGTDEQFF NA TRBJ2-1 TRBV29-1 NA 14
TGTGCCATCAGTGAAGCCGGGACAGGCCCTCCCAATGAGCAGTTCTTC CAISEAGTGPPNEQFF TRBD1 TRBJ2-1 TRBV10-3 NA 16
TGTGCCAGTAGCGCTGGGGCTATGGCCGTTGATACGCAGTATTTT CASSAGAMAVDTQYF NA TRBJ2-3 TRBV19 NA 15
TGTGCCAGCTTGGAGCTCGCTAATTCACCCCTCCACTTT CASLELANSPLHF NA TRBJ1-6 TRBV18 NA 13
TGTGCCAGTACCCCCGACGGCCGCGGGGAGCTGTTTTTT CASTPDGRGELFF NA TRBJ2-2 TRBV19 NA 13
TGTGCCAGCAGTGACCCCTGGCCGGGACCTTACAATGAGCAGTTCTTC CASSDPWPGPYNEQFF NA TRBJ2-1 TRBV25-1 NA 16
TGCAGCGTTGAAAGGACGGGGCTGAACACTGAAGCTTTCTTT CSVERTGLNTEAFF NA TRBJ1-1 TRBV29-1 few 14
TGTGCCAGCAGTTACGGTGACCAGCCCCAGCATTTT CASSYGDQPQHF NA TRBJ1-5 TRBV6-6 few 12
TGTGCCAGCAGTTTGTGGGGTCGGGGCAATCAGCCCCAGCATTTT CASSLWGRGNQPQHF NA TRBJ1-5 TRBV12-3/TRBV12-4 few 15
TGCGCCAGCAGCCGGTCCACCGCGTCTCCAGTAGAGACCCAGTACTTC CASSRSTASPVETQYF NA TRBJ2-5 TRBV4-1 NA 16
TGTGCCAGTAGTATTGGGCTAGCGGGAGTTTGGAATACGCAGTATTTT CASSIGLAGVWNTQYF TRBD2 TRBJ2-3 TRBV19 many 16
TGTGCCAGCTCACCACTAGCGTGGTCATACAATGAGCAGTTCTTC CASSPLAWSYNEQFF NA TRBJ2-1 TRBV18 NA 15
TGCAGTGCTAGCTTGGACGGACTTCTGGGCTACACCTTC CSASLDGLLGYTF NA TRBJ1-2 TRBV20-1 few 13
TGCAGCTCCCAGCTTAGTTTTGAGACCCAGTACTTC CSSQLSFETQYF NA TRBJ2-5 TRBV29-1 few 12
TGTGCCAGCAGTTTATGGCTGGCTAATTACAATGAGCAGTTCTTC CASSLWLANYNEQFF NA TRBJ2-1 TRBV27 many 15
TGCGCCAGCACCCACGGGGGCCCCCGCAATGAGCAGTTCTTC CASTHGGPRNEQFF NA TRBJ2-1 TRBV5-1 NA 14
TGTGCCAGCACCCGGGGTCCAGGGGTGCAGAACACCATATATTTT CASTRGPGVQNTIYF NA TRBJ1-3 TRBV7-9 few 15
TGTGCCAGCAGCTTGGCGCGGGGGGACAGGGGACGCGAGCAGTACTTC CASSLARGDRGREQYF TRBD1 TRBJ2-7 TRBV5-6 NA 16
TGTGCCAGCGAACCCGGGGACAATGAGCAGTTCTTC CASEPGDNEQFF NA TRBJ2-1 TRBV5-5 NA 12
TGCGCCAGCAGCCCCACAAAGGGGGAGGGCACTGAAGCTTTCTTT CASSPTKGEGTEAFF NA TRBJ1-1 TRBV5-1 NA 15
TGTGCCAGCAGTTTAAGGCTAGCGGGGAGCACAGATACGCAGTATTTT CASSLRLAGSTDTQYF TRBD2 TRBJ2-3 TRBV12-3/TRBV12-4 NA 16
TGTGCCAGCAGCCCCTCCGGACGGCTGAACACTGAAGCTTTCTTT CASSPSGRLNTEAFF NA TRBJ1-1 TRBV7-3 NA 15
TGTGCCAGCAGTTTTCCGCCGGGGGAAGCTTTCTTT CASSFPPGEAFF NA TRBJ1-1 TRBV12-3/TRBV12-4 many 12
TGTGCCAGCAGCTTGGCAAACCAGGGGGCAGACATTCAGTACTTC CASSLANQGADIQYF TRBD1 TRBJ2-4 TRBV5-4 few 15
TGTGCCAGCAGCTCTTGGGGCGGGAGGGGCGATACGCAGTATTTT CASSSWGGRGDTQYF TRBD2 TRBJ2-3 TRBV11-2 NA 15
TGCAGCGGATCGGAAGCGGGAGGGCTCAGGGAGACCCAGTACTTC CSGSEAGGLRETQYF TRBD2 TRBJ2-5 TRBV29-1 NA 15
TGTGCAGGCGGTGGAGGGACGAGGGTGGCAGATACGCAGTATTTT CAGGGGTRVADTQYF NA TRBJ2-3 TRBV2 few 15
TGCGCCAGCAGCTTGGTTTCTCCCTACGAGCAGTACTTC CASSLVSPYEQYF NA TRBJ2-7 TRBV5-1 many 13
TGTGCCAGCAGCTCCGACAGGGCTGGGGAAAATAGCAATCAGCCCCAGCATTTT CASSSDRAGENSNQPQHF TRBD1 TRBJ1-5 TRBV7-9 many 18
TGTGCCAGCAGTTATGTGACTAGCGACAATGAGCAGTTCTTC CASSYVTSDNEQFF TRBD2 TRBJ2-1 TRBV6-2/TRBV6-3 many 14
TGTGCCAGCAGCCAAGGAGCAGGGTTGCAGCCCCAGCATTTT CASSQGAGLQPQHF NA TRBJ1-5 TRBV3-1 NA 14
TGTGCCAGTACCGACAGTGACTATGGCTACACCTTC CASTDSDYGYTF NA TRBJ1-2 TRBV19 few 12
TGTGCCAGCTCACCATTCAGCAACAGGGGCACGGTCGAGCAGTACTTC CASSPFSNRGTVEQYF TRBD1 TRBJ2-7 TRBV18 NA 16
TGTGCCAGCAGTTTCCAACACCTCAGACCCTACGAGCAGTACTTC CASSFQHLRPYEQYF NA TRBJ2-7 TRBV27 few 15
TGTGCCAGCAGCCCCCAGACTAGGGAGTCCTACAATGAGCAGTTCTTC CASSPQTRESYNEQFF NA TRBJ2-1 TRBV7-3 many 16
TGTGCCAGCAGTTACTCGGAGTCTAGAAGGTACAATGAGCAGTTCTTC CASSYSESRRYNEQFF NA TRBJ2-1 TRBV6-2/TRBV6-3 many 16
TGTGCCAGCAGCATACAGCGCGGCCGCATGGGGTACGAGCAGTACTTC CASSIQRGRMGYEQYF NA TRBJ2-7 TRBV7-9 few 16